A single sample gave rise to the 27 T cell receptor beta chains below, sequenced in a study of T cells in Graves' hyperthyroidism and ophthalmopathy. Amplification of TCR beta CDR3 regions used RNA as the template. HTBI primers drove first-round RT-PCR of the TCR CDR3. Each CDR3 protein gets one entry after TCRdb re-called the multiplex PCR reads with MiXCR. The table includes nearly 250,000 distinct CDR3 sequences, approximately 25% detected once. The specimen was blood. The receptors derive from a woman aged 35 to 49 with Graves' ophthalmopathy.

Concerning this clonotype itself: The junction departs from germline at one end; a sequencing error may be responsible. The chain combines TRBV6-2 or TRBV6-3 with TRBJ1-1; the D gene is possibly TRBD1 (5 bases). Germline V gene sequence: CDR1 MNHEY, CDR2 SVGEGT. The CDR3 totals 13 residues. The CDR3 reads CASSSGPNTEALF. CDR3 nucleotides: TGTGCCAGCTCGTCGGGGCCGAACACTGAAGCTCTCTTT.

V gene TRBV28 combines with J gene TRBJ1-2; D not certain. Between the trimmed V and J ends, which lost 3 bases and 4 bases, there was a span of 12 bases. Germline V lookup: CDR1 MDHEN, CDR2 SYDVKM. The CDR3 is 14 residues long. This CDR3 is CASSFGGRPYGYTF. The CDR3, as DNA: TGTGCCAGCAGTTTCGGCGGGAGGCCCTATGGCTACACCTTC.

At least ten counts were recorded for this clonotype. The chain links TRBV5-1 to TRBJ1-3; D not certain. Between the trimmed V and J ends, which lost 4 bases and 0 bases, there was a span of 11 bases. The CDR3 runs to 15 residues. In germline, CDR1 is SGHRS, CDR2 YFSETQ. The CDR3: CASSPESNSGNTIYF. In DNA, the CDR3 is TGCGCCAGCAGCCCAGAAAGTAACTCTGGAAACACCATATATTTT.

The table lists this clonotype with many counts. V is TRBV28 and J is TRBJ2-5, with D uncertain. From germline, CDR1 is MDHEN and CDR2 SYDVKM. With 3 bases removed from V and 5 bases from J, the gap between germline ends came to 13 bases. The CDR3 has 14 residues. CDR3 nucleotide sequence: TGTGCCAGCAGTTTTGGTTCGCATGTGGAGACCCAGTACTTC. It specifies CASSFGSHVETQYF.

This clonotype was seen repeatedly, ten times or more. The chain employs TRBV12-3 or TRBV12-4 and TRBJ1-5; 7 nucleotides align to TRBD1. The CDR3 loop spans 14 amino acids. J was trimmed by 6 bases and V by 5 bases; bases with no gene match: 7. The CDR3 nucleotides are TGTGCCAGCAGTCACGACAGGGTTCGTCAGCCCCAGCATTTT. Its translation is CASSHDRVRQPQHF.

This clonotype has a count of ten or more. The CDR3 here is CASTGQSSSYEQYF. CDR3 coding DNA: TGTGCCAGCACAGGACAGTCTAGCTCCTACGAGCAGTACTTC. The V call is TRBV7-9, the J call TRBJ2-7; D possibly corresponds to TRBD1 (6 bases). CDR3 length equals 14 residues. Germline loops: CDR1 SEHNR, CDR2 FQNEAQ (reference sequence). V was cut by 7 bases and J by 0 bases, with 13 bases left in between.

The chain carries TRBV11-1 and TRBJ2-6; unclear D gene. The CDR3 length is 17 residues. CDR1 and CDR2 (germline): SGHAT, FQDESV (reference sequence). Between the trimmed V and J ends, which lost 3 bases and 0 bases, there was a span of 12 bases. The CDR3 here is CASSLTQPSSGANVLTF. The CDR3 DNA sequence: TGTGCCAGCAGCTTGACCCAGCCTTCCTCTGGGGCCAACGTCCTGACTTTC.

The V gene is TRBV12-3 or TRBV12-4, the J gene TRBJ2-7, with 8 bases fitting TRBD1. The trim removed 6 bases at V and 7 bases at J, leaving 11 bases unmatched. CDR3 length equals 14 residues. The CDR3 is CASRLAGGMAEQYF. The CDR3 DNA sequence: TGTGCCAGCAGACTGGCAGGGGGCATGGCGGAGCAGTACTTC.

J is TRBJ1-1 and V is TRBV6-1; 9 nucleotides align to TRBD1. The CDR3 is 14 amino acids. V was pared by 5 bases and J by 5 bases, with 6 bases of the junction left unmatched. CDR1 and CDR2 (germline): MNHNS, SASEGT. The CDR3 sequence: CASSSGTGTTEAFF. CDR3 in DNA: TGTGCCAGCAGTAGCGGGACAGGGACGACTGAAGCTTTCTTT.

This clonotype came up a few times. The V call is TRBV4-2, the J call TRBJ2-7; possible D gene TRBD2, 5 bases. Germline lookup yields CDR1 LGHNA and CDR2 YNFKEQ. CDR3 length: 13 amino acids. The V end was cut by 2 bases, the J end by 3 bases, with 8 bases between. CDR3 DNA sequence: TGTGCCAGCAGCCAACGACTAATCTACGAGCAGTACTTC. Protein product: CASSQRLIYEQYF.

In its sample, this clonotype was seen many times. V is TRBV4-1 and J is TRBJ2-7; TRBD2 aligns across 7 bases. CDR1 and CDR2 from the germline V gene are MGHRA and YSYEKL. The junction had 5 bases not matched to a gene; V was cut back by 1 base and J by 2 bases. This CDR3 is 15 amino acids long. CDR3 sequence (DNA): TGCGCCAGCAGCCAAGGTTCTAGCGGTGCCTACGAGCAGTACTTC. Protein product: CASSQGSSGAYEQYF.

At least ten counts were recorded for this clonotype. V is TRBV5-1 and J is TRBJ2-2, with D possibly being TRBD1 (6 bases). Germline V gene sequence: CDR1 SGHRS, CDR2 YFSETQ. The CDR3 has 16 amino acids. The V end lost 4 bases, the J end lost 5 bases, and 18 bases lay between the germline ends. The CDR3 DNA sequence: TGCGCCAGCAGCCCTACGACAGGAGTCGGGACCGGGGAGCTGTTTTTT. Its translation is CASSPTTGVGTGELFF.

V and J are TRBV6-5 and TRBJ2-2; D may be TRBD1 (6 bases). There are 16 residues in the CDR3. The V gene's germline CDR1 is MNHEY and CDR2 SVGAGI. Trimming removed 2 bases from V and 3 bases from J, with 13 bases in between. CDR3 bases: TGTGCCAGCAGTTACCCCCGGTCAGGGGACACCGGGGAGCTGTTTTTT. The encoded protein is CASSYPRSGDTGELFF.

CDR3 nucleotides: TGTGCCAGCGGGACGTTCGCTGAAGCTTTCTTT. Translation: CASGTFAEAFF. The chain combines TRBV7-9 with TRBJ1-1, with TRBD1 as a possible D gene (5 bases). The ends were cut back, 8 bases at V and 6 bases at J, with 10 bases in the middle. Germline CDR1 is SEHNR and CDR2 is FQNEAQ (reference sequence). The length of the CDR3 is 11 residues.

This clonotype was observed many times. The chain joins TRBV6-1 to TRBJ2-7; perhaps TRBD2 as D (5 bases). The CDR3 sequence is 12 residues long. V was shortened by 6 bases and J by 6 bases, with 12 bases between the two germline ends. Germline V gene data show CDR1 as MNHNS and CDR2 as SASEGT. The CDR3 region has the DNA TGTGCCAGCAGCAGGACTCCCTCCGAGCAGTACTTC. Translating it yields CASSRTPSEQYF.

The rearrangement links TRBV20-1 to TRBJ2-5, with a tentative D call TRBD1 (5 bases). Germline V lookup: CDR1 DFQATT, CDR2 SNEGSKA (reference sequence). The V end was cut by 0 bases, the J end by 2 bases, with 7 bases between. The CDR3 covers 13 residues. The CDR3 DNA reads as TGCAGTGCTAGAGATCAGGGACAAGAGACCCAGTACTTC. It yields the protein CSARDQGQETQYF.

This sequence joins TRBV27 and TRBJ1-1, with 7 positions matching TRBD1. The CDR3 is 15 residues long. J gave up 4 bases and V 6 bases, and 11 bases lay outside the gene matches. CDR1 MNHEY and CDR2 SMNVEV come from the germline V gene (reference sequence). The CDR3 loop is CASRRQGGVGTEAFF. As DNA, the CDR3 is TGTGCCAGCAGGAGACAGGGAGGAGTGGGCACTGAAGCTTTCTTT.

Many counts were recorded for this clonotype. The CDR3 sequence: CASSPGLAGGFEETQYF. For the CDR3, the DNA is TGTGCCAGCAGTCCCGGACTAGCGGGAGGTTTCGAAGAGACCCAGTACTTC. The chain recombines TRBV6-1 with TRBJ2-5; 14 bases map to TRBD2. The trim removed 5 bases at V and 3 bases at J, leaving 8 bases unmatched. CDR1 and CDR2 (germline): MNHNS, SASEGT. The CDR3 consists of 17 residues.

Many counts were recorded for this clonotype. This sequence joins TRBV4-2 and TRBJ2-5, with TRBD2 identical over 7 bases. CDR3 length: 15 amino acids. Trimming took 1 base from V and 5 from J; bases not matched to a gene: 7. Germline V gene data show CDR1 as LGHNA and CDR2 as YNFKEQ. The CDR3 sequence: CASSQVGGGRETQYF. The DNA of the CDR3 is TGTGCCAGCAGCCAAGTCGGGGGAGGGCGGGAGACCCAGTACTTC.

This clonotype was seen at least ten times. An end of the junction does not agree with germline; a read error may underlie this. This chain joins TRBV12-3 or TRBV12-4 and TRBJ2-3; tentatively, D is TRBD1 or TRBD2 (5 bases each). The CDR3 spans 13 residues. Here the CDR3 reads CVSRNSPGTTQYF. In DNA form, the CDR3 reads TGTGTCAGCAGAAATAGTCCCGGGACGACGCAGTATTTT.

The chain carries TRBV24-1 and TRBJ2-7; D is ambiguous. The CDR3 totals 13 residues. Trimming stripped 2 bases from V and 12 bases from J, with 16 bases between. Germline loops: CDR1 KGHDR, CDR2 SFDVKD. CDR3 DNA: TGTGCCACCAGTGATTCTTCCAGCCTTTTGTGGTACTTC. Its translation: CATSDSSSLLWYF.

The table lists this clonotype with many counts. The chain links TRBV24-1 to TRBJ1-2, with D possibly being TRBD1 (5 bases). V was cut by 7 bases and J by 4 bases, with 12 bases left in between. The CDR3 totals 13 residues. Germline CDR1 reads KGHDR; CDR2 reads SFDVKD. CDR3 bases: TGTGCCACCAGCATAGGGGTCGCCTATGGCTACACCTTC. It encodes CATSIGVAYGYTF.

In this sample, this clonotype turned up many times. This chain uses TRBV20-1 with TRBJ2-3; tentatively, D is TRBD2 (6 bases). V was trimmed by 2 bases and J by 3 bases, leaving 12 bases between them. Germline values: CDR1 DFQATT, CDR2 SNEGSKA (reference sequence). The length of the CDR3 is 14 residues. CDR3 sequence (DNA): TGCAGTGCTAGATTACCTAGCGAGACAGATACGCAGTATTTT. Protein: CSARLPSETDTQYF.

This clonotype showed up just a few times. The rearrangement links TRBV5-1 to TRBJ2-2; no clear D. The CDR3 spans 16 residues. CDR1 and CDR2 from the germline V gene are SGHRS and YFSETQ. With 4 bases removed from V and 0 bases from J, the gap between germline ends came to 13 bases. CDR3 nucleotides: TGCGCCAGCAGCACCCTCGAGCGCGCGAACACCGGGGAGCTGTTTTTT. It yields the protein CASSTLERANTGELFF.

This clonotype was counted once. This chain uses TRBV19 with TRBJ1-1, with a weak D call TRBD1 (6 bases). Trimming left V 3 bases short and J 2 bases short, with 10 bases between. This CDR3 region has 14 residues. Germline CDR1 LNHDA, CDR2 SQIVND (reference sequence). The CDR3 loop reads CASSIGQSNTEAFF. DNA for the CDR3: TGTGCCAGTAGTATCGGACAGTCCAACACTGAAGCTTTCTTT.

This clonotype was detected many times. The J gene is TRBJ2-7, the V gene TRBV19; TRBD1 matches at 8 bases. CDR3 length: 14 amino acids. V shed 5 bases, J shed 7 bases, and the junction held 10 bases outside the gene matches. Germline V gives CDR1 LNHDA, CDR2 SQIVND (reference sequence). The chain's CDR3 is CASSGRQGSWEQYF. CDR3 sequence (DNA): TGTGCCAGTAGTGGGAGACAGGGGAGCTGGGAGCAGTACTTC.

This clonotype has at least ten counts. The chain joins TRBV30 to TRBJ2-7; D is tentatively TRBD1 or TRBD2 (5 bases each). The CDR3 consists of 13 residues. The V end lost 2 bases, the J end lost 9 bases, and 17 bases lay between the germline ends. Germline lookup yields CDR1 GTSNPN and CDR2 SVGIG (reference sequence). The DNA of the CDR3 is TGTGCCTGGAGTCCCCAAGTGGGGGATTGGCAGTACTTC. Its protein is CAWSPQVGDWQYF.